A single sample is the source of the 24 T cell receptor beta chains below, sequenced in a study of PD-L1 blockade in urothelial cancer. Sample time point: peripheral blood 6 weeks after treatment start. Here immunoSEQ multiplex PCR was the method, and the copy in TCRdb shows in-frame clones only, minus some. Of more than 90,000 clones listed, around 93% are singletons. Sequenced here: PBMCs, sampled around atezolizumab (anti-PD-L1) treatment. The receptors derive from a man aged 55 to 70 with urothelial cancer.

In DNA form, the CDR3 reads TGCGCCAGCAGCCTAGCGGGGGGGCACTACAATGAGCAGTTCTTC. The encoded protein is CASSLAGGHYNEQFF. The chain employs TRBV10-1 and TRBJ2-1, with 12 bases aligning to TRBD2. The CDR3 spans 15 residues. Germline V gives CDR1 WNHNN, CDR2 SYGVQD (reference sequence). J was trimmed by 3 bases and V by 6 bases; bases with no gene match: 3.

The sample holds one count of this clone. This chain uses TRBV5-4 with TRBJ2-5; maybe TRBD2 (6 bases). The CDR3 is made up of 16 amino acids. Trimming removed 4 bases at V and 0 bases at J, with 16 bases between. From germline, CDR1 is SGHNT and CDR2 YYREEE (reference sequence). The CDR3 nucleotides are TGTGCCAGCAGCCCCGAGGGACTGGACGACCAAGAGACCCAGTACTTC. As protein: CASSPEGLDDQETQYF.

This chain connects TRBV6-1 to TRBJ1-4; a weak D match, TRBD1 (5 bases). CDR3 length: 13 residues. Germline assignment: CDR1 MNHNS and CDR2 SASEGT. V lost 8 bases, J lost 7 bases, and 14 bases lay in between. This chain's CDR3 is CASRGLGGEKLFF. The CDR3 DNA reads as TGTGCCAGCCGCGGGCTCGGGGGTGAAAAACTGTTTTTT.

This chain's CDR3 is CASSIRRQGRAFF. CDR3 nucleotide sequence: TGTGCCAGCAGCATCCGCCGACAGGGGCGAGCTTTCTTT. This chain joins TRBV11-2 and TRBJ1-1; TRBD1 agrees at 8 bases. With V trimmed by 5 bases and J by 10 bases, 9 bases remained unmatched. This CDR3 region has 13 residues. In germline, CDR1 is SGHAT, CDR2 FQNNGV.

The chain uses TRBV5-1 and TRBJ2-7; possibly TRBD1 for D (5 bases). Per the germline V gene, CDR1 is SGHRS and CDR2 is YFSETQ. This CDR3 comprises 14 residues. The V gene lost 0 bases and the J gene lost 6 bases, with 13 bases spanning the gap. The CDR3 protein is CASSLADSLLEQYF. The CDR3 nucleotides are TGCGCCAGCAGCTTGGCCGACAGTCTGCTCGAGCAGTACTTC.

Here the CDR3 DNA reads TGTGCCAGCAGTGAAGGTTTCCCAGGCGCGCAGTATTTT. This encodes CASSEGFPGAQYF. The chain employs TRBV6-1 and TRBJ2-3; D is uncertain. Germline V lookup: CDR1 MNHNS, CDR2 SASEGT. This CDR3 has 13 residues. The ends were cut back, 1 base at V and 10 bases at J, with 12 bases in the middle.

The chain is built from TRBV7-6 and TRBJ2-1; D may be TRBD2 (5 bases). CDR1 is SGHVS, CDR2 FNYEAQ, per germline. This CDR3 is built from 14 residues. The V end lost 3 bases, the J end lost 6 bases, and 12 bases lay between the germline ends. Written as DNA, the CDR3 is TGTGCCAGCAGCTTTGAGGATCGGGGCAATGAGCAGTTCTTC. Protein product: CASSFEDRGNEQFF.

The chain couples TRBV28 to TRBJ2-7, with D tentatively TRBD1 (6 bases). CDR3 length equals 14 residues. In germline, CDR1 is MDHEN, CDR2 SYDVKM. The V end lost 6 bases, the J end lost 0 bases, and 12 bases lay between the germline ends. The CDR3, as DNA: TGTGCCAGCAGCGTACAGGGAGCCTCCTACGAGCAGTACTTC. It is translated as CASSVQGASYEQYF.

The table lists this clone with a count of one. This chain links TRBV9 with TRBJ1-1; D gene unclear. Between the trimmed V and J ends, which lost 0 bases and 3 bases, there was a span of 12 bases. The CDR3 is made up of 15 amino acids. Germline V CDR1 and CDR2: SGDLS, YYNGEE. CDR3 sequence reads: CASSVEPTSDTEAFF. The CDR3 DNA follows: TGTGCCAGCAGCGTAGAGCCGACTTCGGACACTGAAGCTTTCTTT.

The chain recombines TRBV14 with TRBJ2-5, with a weak D call TRBD2 (6 bases). This CDR3 spans 14 amino acids. V was trimmed by 1 base and J by 4 bases, leaving 10 bases between them. Germline CDR1 reads SGHDN; CDR2 reads FVKESK. This CDR3 is CASSQVGGRETQYF. The CDR3 nucleotides are TGTGCCAGCAGCCAAGTCGGGGGTCGAGAGACCCAGTACTTC.

The chain uses TRBV13 and TRBJ2-3; 7 bases match TRBD2. Germline V gives CDR1 PRHDT, CDR2 FYEKMQ (reference sequence). The CDR3 spans 16 residues. V lost 5 bases and J lost 0; bases outside the gene matches: 8. The CDR3 nucleotides are TGTGCCAGCAGCACTAAGCGGGGACGAAGCACAGATACGCAGTATTTT. It is translated as CASSTKRGRSTDTQYF.

This sequence joins TRBV10-3 and TRBJ1-1; 7 bases match TRBD1. V lost 6 bases and J lost 1; bases outside the gene matches: 5. There are 14 residues in the CDR3. Germline lookup yields CDR1 ENHRY and CDR2 SYGVKD. The CDR3 region has the DNA TGTGCCATCAGCCCGGACAGGACGAACACTGAAGCTTTCTTT. This gives the protein CAISPDRTNTEAFF.

The chain combines TRBV15 with TRBJ2-5; no clear D. The CDR3 extends over 13 amino acids. V was clipped by 0 bases and J by 5 bases, with 7 bases between them. Germline assignment: CDR1 LNHNV and CDR2 YYDKDF (reference sequence). CDR3 DNA sequence: TGTGCCACCAGCAGAGACGGTACGGAGACCCAGTACTTC. Translating it yields CATSRDGTETQYF.

The V and J genes are TRBV23-1 and TRBJ1-1; perhaps TRBD1 as D (5 bases). TRBV23-1 is given ORF status, its function remaining uncertain. The CDR3 loop spans 17 amino acids. Trimming left V 3 bases short and J 1 base short, with 18 bases between. The CDR3 is CASSQRQRAQENTEAFF. Written as DNA, the CDR3 is TGCGCCAGCAGTCAGCGTCAACGAGCACAGGAGAACACTGAAGCTTTCTTT.

The V gene is TRBV7-8, the J gene TRBJ2-5; 13 bases map to TRBD2. The CDR3 loop spans 20 amino acids. Germline V gives CDR1 SGHVS, CDR2 FQNEAQ. Trimming cost V 1 base and J 5 bases; bases outside gene matches: 16. The CDR3 DNA is TGTGCCAGCAGCTTAGGTCGGACTAGCGGGGGAACTTCTTATAAGGAGACCCAGTACTTC. It yields the protein CASSLGRTSGGTSYKETQYF.

The rearrangement joins TRBV27 to TRBJ1-1; 8 nucleotides align to TRBD1. Germline values: CDR1 MNHEY, CDR2 SMNVEV (reference sequence). After removal of 5 bases from V and 5 bases from J, the junction contained 4 bases not matched to a gene. The CDR3 totals 13 residues. CDR3 residues: CASSPWDRTEAFF. CDR3 DNA: TGTGCCAGCAGTCCCTGGGACAGGACTGAAGCTTTCTTT.

This clone came up a few times. This chain connects TRBV9 to TRBJ1-1; D is perhaps TRBD1 (5 bases). V lost 4 bases to trimming and J lost 8 bases, with 18 bases between them. Germline CDR1 SGDLS, CDR2 YYNGEE. CDR3 length: 14 amino acids. The CDR3 loop reads CASSPMGTRQEAFF. CDR3 DNA sequence: TGTGCCAGCAGCCCGATGGGGACTAGACAGGAAGCTTTCTTT.

V usage is TRBV5-6 and J usage is TRBJ2-3, with 8 bases identical to TRBD2. With 4 bases clipped from V and 1 base from J, the junction kept 11 bases outside the gene matches. This CDR3 has 17 amino acids. Germline values: CDR1 SGHDT, CDR2 YYEEEE. The CDR3 DNA is TGTGCCAGCAGCCAAAACGGAGCGGGAGTGGGCACAGATACGCAGTATTTT. Translation: CASSQNGAGVGTDTQYF.

This chain connects TRBV6-5 to TRBJ1-2; D call uncertain. Trimming shortened V by 2 bases and J by 6 bases, and 10 bases separated the two germline ends. The CDR3 extends over 13 amino acids. Per the germline V gene, CDR1 is MNHEY and CDR2 is SVGAGI. Written as DNA, the CDR3 is TGTGCCAGCAGTTACCTGGGAGAAGATGGCTACACCTTC. Amino acids: CASSYLGEDGYTF.

The chain links TRBV15 to TRBJ2-3, with TRBD2 matching over 9 bases. V lost 4 bases to trimming and J lost 2 bases; unmatched junction nucleotides: 10. Germline values: CDR1 LNHNV, CDR2 YYDKDF (reference sequence). The CDR3 sequence is 17 residues long. The CDR3 here is CATSNGVSGGTTDTQYF. For the CDR3, the DNA is TGTGCCACCAGCAACGGTGTTAGCGGGGGAACCACAGATACGCAGTATTTT.

The rearrangement uses TRBV7-3 and TRBJ2-1, with 7 bases identical to TRBD2. The junction had 13 bases not matched to a gene; V was cut back by 4 bases and J by 7 bases. This CDR3 is 16 amino acids long. Germline-derived CDR1 and CDR2 are SGHTA and FQGTGA. This CDR3 reads CASSSGLVQSWNEQFF. For the CDR3, the DNA is TGTGCCAGCAGCTCTGGACTAGTGCAAAGTTGGAATGAGCAGTTCTTC. Based on the CDR3 plus reference TRBV7-3 and TRBJ2-1, the full variable domain is GAGVSQTPSNKVTEKGKYVELRCDPISGHTALYWYRQSLGQGPEFLIYFQGTGAADDSGLPNDRFFAVRPEGSVSTLKIQRTERGDSAVYLCASSSGLVQSWNEQFFGPGTRLTVL.

The rearrangement links TRBV29-1 to TRBJ2-7; D might be TRBD1 (5 bases). V was trimmed by 4 bases and J by 2 bases, leaving 15 bases between them. Germline V gene lookup returns CDR1 SQVTM and CDR2 ANQGSEA. The CDR3 sequence is 14 residues long. The CDR3 bases are TGCAGCGTTGCGGCAGGGTTCGGCCCCTACGAGCAGTACTTC. Translation gives CSVAAGFGPYEQYF.

The chain has TRBV15 and TRBJ2-7, with 12 positions matching TRBD2. In germline, CDR1 is LNHNV, CDR2 YYDKDF (reference sequence). There are 14 residues in the CDR3. V gave up 8 bases and J gave up 7 bases; unmatched junction bases: 9. DNA of the CDR3: TGTGCCACCGGGGCTAGCGGGAGGGTGTGGGAGCAGTACTTC. Its protein product is CATGASGRVWEQYF.

CDR3 residues: CASSLPGGSTGELFF. The CDR3, as DNA: TGTGCCAGTAGCCTTCCGGGGGGCAGCACCGGGGAGCTGTTTTTT. The rearrangement joins TRBV19 to TRBJ2-2; D might be TRBD2 (7 bases). Germline CDR1 is LNHDA and CDR2 is SQIVND (reference sequence). V was trimmed by 6 bases and J by 4 bases, leaving 15 bases between them. This CDR3 has 15 amino acids.